Below, 12 T cell receptor beta chains from the same sample are listed, as sequenced in a study of blood T cell repertoires in COVID-19. Profiling relied on immunoSEQ multiplex PCR, and the TCRdb table lists in-frame clones only, not all of them. Here the sample spans just under 300,000 clones, around 87% being singletons. Sequenced sample: peripheral blood. These receptors were obtained from a man in his 70s with acute or convalescent COVID-19.

The chain couples TRBV5-1 to TRBJ2-2; TRBD2 matches 9 bases. Germline V gives CDR1 SGHRS, CDR2 YFSETQ. With V trimmed by 4 bases and J by 0 bases, 4 bases remained unmatched. The CDR3 covers 16 residues. In DNA, the CDR3 is TGCGCCAGCAGCCTCCTAGCGGGGACGAACACCGGGGAGCTGTTTTTT. Amino acid sequence: CASSLLAGTNTGELFF.

The V and J genes are TRBV5-1 and TRBJ1-3, with TRBD1 as a possible D gene (5 bases). Germline V CDR1 and CDR2: SGHRS, YFSETQ. V lost 1 base and J lost 4, with 12 bases in between. This CDR3 comprises 15 residues. DNA of the CDR3: TGCGCCAGCAGCTTGCAAGGGGCAGGGGGAAACACCATATATTTT. Protein sequence: CASSLQGAGGNTIYF.

The chain carries TRBV9 and TRBJ2-5, with D possibly TRBD2 on 6 matching bases. V gave up 0 bases and J gave up 4 bases, with 19 bases separating them. The CDR3 contains 17 residues. Germline values: CDR1 SGDLS, CDR2 YYNGEE. The CDR3 sequence: CASSVEGSGLILETQYF. CDR3 sequence (DNA): TGTGCCAGCAGCGTAGAGGGTAGCGGCTTAATCCTAGAGACCCAGTACTTC.

This chain joins TRBV20-1 and TRBJ1-1; D gene ambiguous. V lost 5 bases and J lost 8, with 12 bases in between. The CDR3 totals 11 residues. CDR1 and CDR2 from the germline V gene are DFQATT and SNEGSKA (reference sequence). CDR3 in DNA: TGCAGTGCTGTACAACAGTTGGAAGCTTTCTTT. This encodes CSAVQQLEAFF.

The chain uses TRBV2 and TRBJ2-3, with 12 bases matching TRBD2. The CDR3 is 15 amino acids. The ends lost 4 bases at V and 4 bases at J; junction bases unmatched: 3. Germline V lookup: CDR1 SNHLY, CDR2 FYNNEI. The CDR3 is CASSGTSGNADTQYF. The CDR3 nucleotides are TGTGCCAGCAGTGGGACTAGCGGGAACGCAGATACGCAGTATTTT. The full variable domain, with the rest looked up from reference TRBV2 and TRBJ2-3, is EPEVTQTPSHQVTQMGQEVILRCVPISNHLYFYWYRQILGQKVEFLVSFYNNEISEKSEIFDDQFSVERPDGSNFTLKIRSTKLEDSAMYFCASSGTSGNADTQYFGPGTRLTVL.

This clone was observed a handful of times. J is TRBJ2-3 and V is TRBV5-1, with D possibly TRBD2 on 5 matching bases. This CDR3 region has 15 residues. Germline values: CDR1 SGHRS, CDR2 YFSETQ. The V and J ends lost 0 bases and 0 bases respectively, with 8 bases between them. In nucleotides, the CDR3 is TGCGCCAGCAGCTTGGCCGGGGATAGCACAGATACGCAGTATTTT. Its translation: CASSLAGDSTDTQYF.

V is TRBV6-1 and J is TRBJ1-5; unclear D gene. Trimming removed 1 base at V and 6 bases at J, with 10 bases between. Looked up from germline, CDR1 is MNHNS and CDR2 is SASEGT. This CDR3 comprises 14 residues. CDR3 residues: CASSEGRVVQPQHF. CDR3 sequence (DNA): TGTGCCAGCAGTGAAGGGAGGGTTGTTCAGCCCCAGCATTTT.

In its sample, this clone was seen once. The chain has TRBV6-4 and TRBJ2-2; possibly TRBD2 for D (5 bases). This CDR3 has 15 amino acids. Looked up from germline, CDR1 is MRHNA and CDR2 is SNTAGT. The V end was cut by 0 bases, the J end by 6 bases, with 11 bases between. CDR3 residues: CASSDSPGVAGELFF. Written as DNA, the CDR3 is TGTGCCAGCAGTGACTCACCCGGGGTTGCCGGGGAGCTGTTTTTT.

This chain joins TRBV7-8 and TRBJ2-7; the D gene is possibly TRBD1 (7 bases). CDR1 is SGHVS and CDR2 is FQNEAQ in the germline V gene. The CDR3 totals 15 residues. V was trimmed by 5 bases and J by 2 bases, leaving 16 bases between them. CDR3 sequence reads: CASSVQGGPTYEQYF. The CDR3 DNA is TGTGCCAGCAGCGTCCAGGGGGGCCCTACCTACGAGCAGTACTTC.

This clone was detected only once. V and J are TRBV19 and TRBJ1-1; D is perhaps TRBD1 (5 bases). The CDR3 runs 14 residues. The V and J ends lost 2 bases and 0 bases respectively, with 7 bases between them. Germline values: CDR1 LNHDA, CDR2 SQIVND (reference sequence). The CDR3 DNA sequence: TGTGCCAGTAGTATATCGGGGGTGAACACTGAAGCTTTCTTT. The encoded protein is CASSISGVNTEAFF.

The count of this clone is one. This chain joins TRBV20-1 and TRBJ1-1; D is unresolved. CDR1 is DFQATT, CDR2 SNEGSKA, per germline (reference sequence). The CDR3 is 12 residues long. Trimming took 3 bases from V and 1 from J, leaving 6 bases between them. The CDR3 nucleotides are TGCAGTGCTAGTTTAGAGAACACTGAAGCTTTCTTT. Its protein is CSASLENTEAFF.

This clone showed up just a few times. This rearrangement joins TRBV19 to TRBJ1-4, with D uncertain. Trimming took off 5 bases at V and 8 bases at J, with 18 bases between the two ends. CDR1 and CDR2 from the germline V gene are LNHDA and SQIVND (reference sequence). The CDR3 has 15 amino acids. The CDR3 DNA is TGTGCCAGTAGTCCCCGAGGCGGGTCGCGGGAAAAACTGTTTTTT. This sequence encodes CASSPRGGSREKLFF.